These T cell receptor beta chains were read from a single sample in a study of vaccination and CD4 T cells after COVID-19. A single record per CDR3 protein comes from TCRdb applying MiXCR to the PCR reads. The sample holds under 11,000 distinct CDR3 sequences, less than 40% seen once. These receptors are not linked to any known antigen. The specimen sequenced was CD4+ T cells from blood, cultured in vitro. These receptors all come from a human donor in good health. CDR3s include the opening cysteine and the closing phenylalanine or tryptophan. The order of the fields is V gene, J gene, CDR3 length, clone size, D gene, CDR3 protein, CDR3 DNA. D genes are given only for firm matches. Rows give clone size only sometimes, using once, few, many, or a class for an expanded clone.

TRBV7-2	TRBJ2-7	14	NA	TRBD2	CASSSASGSYEQYF	TGTGCCAGCAGCTCGGCTAGCGGGAGCTACGAGCAGTACTTC
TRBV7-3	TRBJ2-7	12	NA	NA	CASSLVNYEQYF	TGTGCCAGCAGCTTGGTCAATTACGAGCAGTACTTC
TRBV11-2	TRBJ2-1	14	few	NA	CASSLVGRVNEQFF	TGTGCCAGCAGCTTAGTGGGCAGGGTAAATGAGCAGTTCTTC
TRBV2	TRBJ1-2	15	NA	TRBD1	CASNSDRGRSYGYTF	TGTGCCAGCAATTCGGACAGGGGGCGGTCCTATGGCTACACCTTC
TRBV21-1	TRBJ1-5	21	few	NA	CASSKGDRGGRVNSGNQPQHF	TGTGCCAGCAGCAAAGGAGACAGGGGGGGCCGTGTCAATAGCGGCAATCAGCCCCAGCATTTT
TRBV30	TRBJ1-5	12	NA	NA	CAWSGSNQPQHF	TGTGCCTGGAGTGGGAGCAATCAGCCCCAGCATTTT
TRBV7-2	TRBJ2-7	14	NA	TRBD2	CASSLSGRAPEQYF	TGTGCCAGCAGCTTAAGCGGGAGGGCCCCCGAGCAGTACTTC
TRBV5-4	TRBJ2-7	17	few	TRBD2	CASTFTSSGTSPYEQYF	TGTGCCAGCACCTTCACCTCTAGCGGGACCTCTCCGTACGAGCAGTACTTC
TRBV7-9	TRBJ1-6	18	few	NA	CASSFDTGRGGYNSPLHF	TGTGCCAGCAGCTTTGACACCGGTAGGGGGGGGTATAATTCACCCCTCCACTTT
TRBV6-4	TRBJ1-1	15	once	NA	CASSPRARDPTEAFF	TGTGCCAGCAGTCCCCGGGCCAGGGACCCCACTGAAGCTTTCTTT
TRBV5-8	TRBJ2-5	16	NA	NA	CASSLATRQDQETQYF	TGTGCCAGCAGCTTGGCAACGAGACAGGACCAAGAGACCCAGTACTTC
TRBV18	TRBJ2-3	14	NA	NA	CASSLQEGTDTQYF	TGTGCCAGCTCACTTCAGGAAGGAACAGATACGCAGTATTTT
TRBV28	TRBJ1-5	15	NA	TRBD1	CASRTQQGENQPQHF	TGTGCCAGCAGGACCCAACAGGGGGAGAATCAGCCCCAGCATTTT
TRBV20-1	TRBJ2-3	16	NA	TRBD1	CSARGTRDRVTDTQYF	TGCAGTGCTAGAGGGACCCGGGACAGAGTCACAGATACGCAGTATTTT
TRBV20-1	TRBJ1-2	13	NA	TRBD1	CSTVGTGGRGYTF	TGCAGTACAGTGGGGACAGGGGGGAGAGGCTACACCTTC
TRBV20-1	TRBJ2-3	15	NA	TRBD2	CSARDPGGDGDTQYF	TGCAGTGCTAGAGATCCGGGAGGGGATGGAGATACGCAGTATTTT
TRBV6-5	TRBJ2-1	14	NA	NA	CASSYRGGNNEQFF	TGTGCCAGCAGTTACAGGGGCGGGAACAATGAGCAGTTCTTC
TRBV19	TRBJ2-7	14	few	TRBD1	CASSEDRGRYEQYF	TGTGCCAGTAGCGAGGACAGGGGGAGGTACGAGCAGTACTTC
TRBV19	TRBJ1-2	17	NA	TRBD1	CASTRRDRGHTNYGYTF	TGTGCCAGTACCCGCCGAGACAGGGGACATACTAACTATGGCTACACCTTC
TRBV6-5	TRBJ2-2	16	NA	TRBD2	CASSYGTSGNTGELFF	TGTGCCAGCAGTTACGGGACTAGCGGTAACACCGGGGAGCTGTTTTTT
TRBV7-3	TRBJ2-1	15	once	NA	CASSMGGFSGNEQFF	TGTGCCAGCTCGATGGGCGGGTTTTCGGGGAATGAGCAGTTCTTC
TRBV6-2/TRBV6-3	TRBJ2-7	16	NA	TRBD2	CASSSLLAGVSYEQYF	TGTGCCAGCAGTTCTCTCCTAGCGGGAGTGTCCTACGAGCAGTACTTC
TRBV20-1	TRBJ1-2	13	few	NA	CSASWTTNYGYTF	TGCAGTGCTAGCTGGACTACTAACTATGGCTACACCTTC
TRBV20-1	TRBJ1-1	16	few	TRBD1	CSAGKQGWPLNTEAFF	TGCAGTGCTGGTAAACAGGGGTGGCCCCTGAACACTGAAGCTTTCTTT
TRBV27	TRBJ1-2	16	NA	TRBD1	CASSRRQGSSYYGYTF	TGTGCCAGCAGTCGACGACAGGGCTCCTCCTACTATGGCTACACCTTC
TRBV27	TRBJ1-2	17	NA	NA	CASSFSPSSTANYGYTF	TGTGCCAGCAGTTTCAGCCCGTCCTCAACCGCTAACTATGGCTACACCTTC
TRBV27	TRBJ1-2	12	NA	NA	CASSLRGGGYTF	TGTGCCAGCAGTTTAAGGGGGGGCGGCTACACCTTC
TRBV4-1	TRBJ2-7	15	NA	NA	CASSPTRGRTYEQYF	TGCGCCAGCAGCCCGACTAGGGGGCGGACCTACGAGCAGTACTTC
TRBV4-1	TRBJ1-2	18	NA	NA	CASSQPTEINGPNYGYTF	TGCGCCAGCAGCCAACCAACCGAGATAAACGGCCCTAACTATGGCTACACCTTC
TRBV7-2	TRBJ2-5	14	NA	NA	CASSPIWGWETQYF	TGTGCCAGCAGCCCTATTTGGGGATGGGAGACCCAGTACTTC
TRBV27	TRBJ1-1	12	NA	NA	CASSFNGIQAFF	TGTGCCAGCAGTTTTAACGGGATACAAGCTTTCTTT
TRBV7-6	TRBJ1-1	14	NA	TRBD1	CASSRPQGGTEAFF	TGTGCCAGCAGCCGGCCCCAGGGGGGGACTGAAGCTTTCTTT
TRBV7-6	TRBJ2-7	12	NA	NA	CASSHRGGEQYF	TGTGCCAGCAGCCACAGAGGCGGCGAGCAGTACTTC
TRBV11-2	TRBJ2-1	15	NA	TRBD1	CASSLVREGGHEQFF	TGTGCCAGCAGCTTGGTACGAGAAGGGGGCCATGAGCAGTTCTTC
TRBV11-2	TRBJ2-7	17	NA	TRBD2	CASSLGTSSHSPYEQYF	TGTGCCAGCAGCCTAGGGACTAGCAGCCACTCCCCCTACGAGCAGTACTTC
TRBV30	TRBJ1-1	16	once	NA	CAWSGPGGYLNTEAFF	TGTGCCTGGAGTGGGCCCGGTGGCTACTTGAACACTGAAGCTTTCTTT
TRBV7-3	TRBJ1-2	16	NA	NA	CASSLTHQDSNYGYTF	TGTGCCAGCAGCTTAACTCATCAGGACTCTAACTATGGCTACACCTTC
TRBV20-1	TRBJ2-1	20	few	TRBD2	CSATRTPRGTSGRVNNEQFF	TGCAGTGCTACCCGGACGCCAAGGGGGACTAGCGGGAGAGTTAACAATGAGCAGTTCTTC
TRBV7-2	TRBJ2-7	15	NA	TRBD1	CASSLTTGGLYEQYF	TGTGCCAGCAGCTTAACAACAGGGGGATTATACGAGCAGTACTTC
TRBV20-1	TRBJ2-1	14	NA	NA	CSARDASSYNEQFF	TGCAGTGCTAGAGATGCCTCGTCCTACAATGAGCAGTTCTTC
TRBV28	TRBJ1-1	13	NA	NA	CAGGSLWDTEAFF	TGTGCCGGCGGCAGCCTTTGGGACACTGAAGCTTTCTTT
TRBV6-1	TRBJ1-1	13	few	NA	CASSGGRHTEAFF	TGTGCCAGCAGTGGGGGACGGCACACTGAAGCTTTCTTT
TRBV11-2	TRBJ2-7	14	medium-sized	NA	CASSLGQYDYEQYF	TGTGCCAGCAGCTTAGGACAGTACGACTACGAGCAGTACTTC
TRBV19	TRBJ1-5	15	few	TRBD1	CASRGGQGGNQPQHF	TGTGCCAGTAGGGGAGGACAGGGCGGCAATCAGCCCCAGCATTTT